A single sample gave rise to the 3 T cell receptor beta chains below, sequenced in a study of blood T cell repertoires in COVID-19. This table comes from immunoSEQ multiplex PCR, and its TCRdb copy is limited to in-frame clones, with some not included. Altogether hundreds of thousands of clones are present, 88% being singletons, with the ten largest covering around 13%. The sequencing sample was made of peripheral blood. The receptors shown here come from a woman aged 45-65 years with COVID-19, enrolled during active disease.

The chain combines TRBV5-4 with TRBJ1-2, with unresolved D. The V end was cut by 3 bases, the J end by 1 base, with 16 bases between. This CDR3 region has 16 residues. The V gene's germline CDR1 is SGHNT and CDR2 YYREEE (reference sequence). CDR3 sequence reads: CASSSGRIRDNYGYTF. CDR3 in DNA: TGTGCCAGCAGCTCTGGACGGATCCGGGATAACTATGGCTACACCTTC. Supplemented by reference TRBV5-4 and TRBJ1-2, the full variable domain reads ETGVTQSPTHLIKTRGQQVTLRCSSQSGHNTVSWYQQALGQGPQFIFQYYREEENGRGNFPPRFSGLQFPNYSSELNVNALELDDSALYLCASSSGRIRDNYGYTFGSGTRLTVV.

This chain connects TRBV30 to TRBJ1-2, with TRBD1 identical over 7 bases. Trimming at V came to 5 bases and at J to 8 bases, leaving 11 bases not matched to a gene. The CDR3 loop spans 13 amino acids. Looked up from germline, CDR1 is GTSNPN and CDR2 is SVGIG (reference sequence). CDR3 sequence (DNA): TGTGCCTGGCGACCTTGGACAGGATCGGGCTACACCTTC. It is translated as CAWRPWTGSGYTF.

This chain links TRBV4-2 with TRBJ2-2, with a tentative D call TRBD1 (5 bases). Germline V lookup: CDR1 LGHNA, CDR2 YNFKEQ. Trimming removed 4 bases at V and 3 bases at J, with 12 bases between. The CDR3 length is 15 residues. The CDR3 DNA follows: TGTGCCAGCAGCCCTACCAGGGTTTACACCGGGGAGCTGTTTTTT. Its translation: CASSPTRVYTGELFF.